These 15 T cell receptor beta chains were sequenced from one sample in a study of T cells in Graves' hyperthyroidism and ophthalmopathy. Authors of the study amplified TCR beta CDR3 regions from RNA transcripts. An initial round of RT-PCR targeting the TCR CDR3 relied on the HTBI primer set. TCRdb re-called the multiplex PCR reads through MiXCR, storing one row per CDR3 protein. The sample lists about 570,000 distinct CDR3 sequences, more than 45% occurring once. Sequenced sample: peripheral blood or thyroid tissue (not recorded which). These receptors all stem from an adult woman with Graves' disease, either hyperthyroidism or ophthalmopathy (not recorded which).

The chain employs TRBV20-1 and TRBJ1-4; no firm D call. Per the germline V gene, CDR1 is DFQATT and CDR2 is SNEGSKA (reference sequence). The CDR3 sequence is 13 residues long. V was shortened by 3 bases and J by 4 bases, with 9 bases between the two germline ends. The CDR3 spells CSASRTGNEKLFF. The CDR3 coding sequence is TGCAGTGCTAGCAGGACGGGTAATGAAAAACTGTTTTTT.

The chain employs TRBV29-1 and TRBJ1-2; D is perhaps TRBD1 (5 bases). From germline, CDR1 is SQVTM and CDR2 ANQGSEA. V dropped 8 bases and J dropped 0 bases, with 31 bases sitting between them. The length of the CDR3 is 19 residues. The CDR3 here is CSSKGPSNTEASPNYGYTF. The CDR3 region has the DNA TGCAGCTCTAAGGGGCCGTCGAACACTGAAGCTTCTCCTAACTATGGCTACACCTTC.

The rearrangement uses TRBV25-1 and TRBJ1-6, with D perhaps matching TRBD1 (6 bases). V was trimmed by 4 bases and J by 7 bases, leaving 14 bases between them. The CDR3 extends over 15 amino acids. Germline assignment: CDR1 MGHDK and CDR2 SYGVNS. CDR3 DNA sequence: TGTGCCAGCAGTGCTAGAACAGGGACCAATTCACCCCTCCACTTT. This sequence encodes CASSARTGTNSPLHF. Combining the CDR3 with reference TRBV25-1 and TRBJ1-6 gives the whole variable domain EADIYQTPRYLVIGTGKKITLECSQTMGHDKMYWYQQDPGMELHLIHYSYGVNSTEKGDLSSESTVSRIRTEHFPLTLESARPSHTSQYLCASSARTGTNSPLHFGNGTRLTVT.

This clonotype was seen at least ten times. The V call is TRBV27, the J call TRBJ2-7; D may be TRBD1 (5 bases). The CDR3 extends over 13 amino acids. Trimming removed 8 bases at V and 0 bases at J, with 11 bases between. Germline V gene sequence: CDR1 MNHEY, CDR2 SMNVEV (reference sequence). CDR3 nucleotide sequence: TGTGCCAGCTGGGGCAGAAACTCCTACGAGCAGTACTTC. Its translation: CASWGRNSYEQYF.

This chain joins TRBV6-6 and TRBJ2-6; D tentatively reads TRBD1 or TRBD2 (6 bases each). Germline V gene sequence: CDR1 MNHNY, CDR2 SVGAGI (reference sequence). Trimming took off 2 bases at V and 3 bases at J, with 17 bases between the two ends. CDR3 length equals 18 residues. CDR3 region: CASSYPEGEDYGANVLTF. CDR3 nucleotide sequence: TGTGCCAGCAGTTACCCGGAGGGGGAGGACTATGGGGCCAACGTCCTGACTTTC.

The chain recombines TRBV30 with TRBJ2-2; perhaps TRBD1 as D (5 bases). Germline CDR1 reads GTSNPN; CDR2 reads SVGIG (reference sequence). CDR3 length equals 13 residues. V was shortened by 3 bases and J by 8 bases, with 13 bases between the two germline ends. The CDR3 is CAWREAGSGELFF. The DNA for the CDR3 is TGTGCCTGGAGGGAAGCAGGGTCAGGGGAGCTGTTTTTT.

The chain has TRBV7-8 and TRBJ2-3, with 8 bases identical to TRBD1. Germline CDR1 reads SGHVS; CDR2 reads FQNEAQ. The trim removed 4 bases at V and 7 bases at J, leaving 7 bases unmatched. This CDR3 has 14 amino acids. For the CDR3, the DNA is TGTGCCAGCAGCTCCCGGACAGGGATGAATACGCAGTATTTT. It yields the protein CASSSRTGMNTQYF.

Note on this clonotype: At one boundary the junction diverges from the germline segment, which might be a read error. The chain's CDR3 is CATSDPGGPNTEAFF. In DNA form, the CDR3 reads TGTGCCACCAGTGATCCTGGGGGTCCGAACACTGAAGCTTTCTTT. The rearrangement uses TRBV2 and TRBJ1-1; tentatively, D is TRBD1 (5 bases). The CDR3 spans 15 residues. Germline CDR1 SNHLY, CDR2 FYNNEI.

With respect to this clonotype: A read error is likely, as this CDR3 ends without the conserved phenylalanine or tryptophan. The DNA is left out, because the CDR3 cannot be placed on it with certainty; the CDR3 is given as TCRdb lists it. The chain employs TRBV7-2 and TRBJ2-5; TRBD1 is taken as the D call from the table, unchecked against the DNA. From germline, CDR1 is SGHTA and CDR2 FQGNSA. The CDR3 sequence runs 17 residues, both termini included. The chain's CDR3 is CASRPPLAQGPLGTMNT.

This clonotype was recorded many times. The V gene is TRBV2, the J gene TRBJ1-2; D ambiguous. CDR3 length: 15 amino acids. V lost 3 bases to trimming and J lost 7 bases, with 18 bases between them. CDR1 SNHLY and CDR2 FYNNEI come from the germline V gene. CDR3 sequence (DNA): TGTGCCAGCAGTGACTCGAGGGCAGCTAAACTTGGCTACACCTTC. Translated, it gives CASSDSRAAKLGYTF.

This clonotype came up many times. The chain has TRBV13 and TRBJ1-3; TRBD1 matches 9 bases. CDR1 PRHDT and CDR2 FYEKMQ come from the germline V gene (reference sequence). Trimming removed 1 base from V and 3 bases from J; junction bases left unmatched: 4. There are 16 residues in the CDR3. Here the CDR3 reads CASSLDHRGLGNTIYF. For the CDR3, the DNA is TGTGCCAGCAGCTTAGATCACAGGGGGCTTGGAAACACCATATATTTT.

This clonotype was detected ten times or more. The V call is TRBV24-1, the J call TRBJ1-1; D may be TRBD1 (5 bases). This CDR3 is 13 amino acids long. Trimming left V 0 bases short and J 5 bases short, with 6 bases between. CDR1 and CDR2 (germline): KGHDR, SFDVKD. The CDR3 here is CATSDLGATEAFF. The CDR3, as DNA: TGTGCCACCAGTGATTTGGGGGCAACTGAAGCTTTCTTT.

The chain employs TRBV29-1 and TRBJ1-2, with D possibly TRBD1 on 5 matching bases. This CDR3 region has 13 residues. Germline loops: CDR1 SQVTM, CDR2 ANQGSEA. Trimming left V 2 bases short and J 7 bases short, with 14 bases between. As DNA, the CDR3 is TGCAGCGTTGAACCTAGCGGCGGGACTGGCTACACCTTC. It encodes CSVEPSGGTGYTF. Filled out from reference TRBV29-1 and TRBJ1-2, the complete variable domain reads SAVISQKPSRDICQRGTSLTIQCQVDSQVTMMFWYRQQPGQSLTLIATANQGSEATYESGFVIDKFPISRPNLTFSTLTVSNMSPEDSSIYLCSVEPSGGTGYTFGSGTRLTVV.

On this clonotype: The junction departs from germline at one end; a sequencing error may be responsible. The chain has TRBV10-3 and TRBJ2-7; D unresolved. CDR1 ENHRY and CDR2 SYGVKD come from the germline V gene. The CDR3 runs to 13 residues. In DNA, the CDR3 is TGTGCCGTCAGTGAGGCCCAGCTGGGCGAGCAGTACTTC. The encoded protein is CAVSEAQLGEQYF.

This clonotype turned up a few times. The chain uses TRBV5-1 and TRBJ2-5; the D is unclear. V was shortened by 4 bases and J by 1 base, with 14 bases between the two germline ends. Germline CDR1 SGHRS, CDR2 YFSETQ. There are 15 residues in the CDR3. The CDR3: CASSLGRIPQETQYF. CDR3 nucleotides: TGCGCCAGCAGCCTTGGACGGATCCCCCAAGAGACCCAGTACTTC.